These T cell receptor beta chains were read from a single sample in a study of neurological immune-mediated disorders. TCRdb processed the 5' RACE reads anew with MiXCR; each CDR3 protein has one entry. The sample shows about 9,200 distinct CDR3 sequences, 20% to 25% of them seen only once. The sample taken for sequencing was CD8+ T cells from blood. The receptor set was obtained from a woman aged 55-69 years with HTLV-1-associated myelopathy (HAM/TSP). Both conserved end residues are part of each CDR3. A D gene is named only where the DNA matches it firmly. Clone size is shown for a subset of rows, as once, few, many or a class of expanded clone.

V	J	D	size	DNA	CDR3
TRBV27	TRBJ2-3	NA	many	TGTGCCAGCAGTTTATCGTTGTTTGCCACAGATACGCAGTATTTT	CASSLSLFATDTQYF
TRBV20-1	TRBJ2-1	TRBD2	many	TGCAGTGCTAGAGGGGCGGGGGGGGTGCTAGGTGAGCAGTTCTTC	CSARGAGGVLGEQFF
TRBV20-1	TRBJ1-5	NA	many	TGCAGTGCTAACCGACAGGCTAGCAATCAGCCCCAGCATTTT	CSANRQASNQPQHF
TRBV5-1	TRBJ1-2	NA	many	TGCGCCAGCAGCTACAGGGACAACTATGGCTACACCTTC	CASSYRDNYGYTF
TRBV20-1	TRBJ2-1	NA	many	TGCAGTGCTAGATCCTTAGCGGAATACGATGAGCAGTTCTTC	CSARSLAEYDEQFF
TRBV7-6	TRBJ2-7	NA	many	TGTGCCAGCAGCTTAGGGGATGCGGACTACGAGCAGTACTTC	CASSLGDADYEQYF
TRBV24-1	TRBJ2-2	NA	few	TGTGCCACCCGTCGGGGGAACACCGGGGAGCTGTTTTTT	CATRRGNTGELFF
TRBV11-2	TRBJ2-3	NA	many	TGTGCCAGCAGATGGGGGGATACGCAGTATTTT	CASRWGDTQYF
TRBV12-5	TRBJ1-5	NA	many	TGTGCTAGTGACAACTCCCAGATTTTCAATCAGCCCCAGCATTTT	CASDNSQIFNQPQHF
TRBV29-1	TRBJ2-2	TRBD1	many	TGCAGCGTGGGACAGGCTGGATCCGGGGAGCTGTTTTTT	CSVGQAGSGELFF
TRBV2	TRBJ1-1	NA	many	TGTGCTCTAGGACAGACGAACACTGAAGCTTTCTTT	CALGQTNTEAFF
TRBV5-5	TRBJ2-5	NA	many	TGTGCCAGCAGCTTGAACAGGGAGTACCAAGAGACCCAGTACTTC	CASSLNREYQETQYF
TRBV20-1	TRBJ1-2	NA	many	TGCAGTGCTAGAGATTGGGGAGTTTATGGCTACACCTTC	CSARDWGVYGYTF
TRBV4-1	TRBJ1-1	NA	many	TGCGCCAGCAGCCAAAAGGGACCGAGCACTGAAGCTTTCTTT	CASSQKGPSTEAFF
TRBV3-1	TRBJ2-3	TRBD2	many	TGTGCCAGCAGCCTGAGACTAGCGGGGCGTGTAGATACGCAGTATTTT	CASSLRLAGRVDTQYF
TRBV20-1	TRBJ1-1	TRBD1	once	TGCAGTGTACAGACAGGGGAAACTGAAGCTTTCTTT	CSVQTGETEAFF
TRBV6-4	TRBJ2-1	NA	medium-sized	TGTGCCAGCAGTGACAACGGCGGGGCCGGAGTCGATGAGCAGTTCTTC	CASSDNGGAGVDEQFF
TRBV12-3/TRBV12-4	TRBJ2-1	TRBD1	NA	TGTGCCAGCAGTTTAAAACAGGGGGCGGCCAATGAGCAGTTCTTC	CASSLKQGAANEQFF
TRBV3-1	TRBJ2-1	NA	many	TGTGCCAGCAGCCGGGAGCTCGGGGACTCCTACAATGAGCAGTTCTTC	CASSRELGDSYNEQFF
TRBV10-3	TRBJ1-1	NA	many	TGTGCCATCAGTGAGTTCAAAAGCGCGCGGGGGTTAGGCACTGAAGCTTTCTTT	CAISEFKSARGLGTEAFF
TRBV20-1	TRBJ2-6	NA	many	TGCAGTGCTAGAGGGCTTACCGCCCCCTCTGGGGCCAACGTCCTGACTTTC	CSARGLTAPSGANVLTF
TRBV7-9	TRBJ1-2	TRBD1	many	TGTGCCAGCAGCTTCACCGGACAGGGGGCCGGTGGCTACACCTTC	CASSFTGQGAGGYTF
TRBV20-1	TRBJ1-2	NA	many	TGCAGTGCTAGAGATCGGGGGGCGGACTATGGCTACACCTTC	CSARDRGADYGYTF
TRBV5-1	TRBJ2-3	TRBD1	many	TGCGCCAGCAGCTTGGTCAGGGGGAAGGCAGATACGCAGTATTTT	CASSLVRGKADTQYF
TRBV14	TRBJ1-1	NA	NA	TGTGCCAGCAGCCAATACTCCGAAGCTTTCTTT	CASSQYSEAFF
TRBV3-1	TRBJ2-2	TRBD2	many	TGTGCCAGCAGCCAAATACTAGCGGGGACCGGGGAGCTGTTTTTT	CASSQILAGTGELFF
TRBV7-9	TRBJ2-1	NA	NA	TGTGCCAGCAGATCAACGGGTGATGAGCAGTTCTTC	CASRSTGDEQFF
TRBV6-5	TRBJ1-2	NA	many	TGTGCCAGCATTCGGGGGGGGTACAACTATGGCTACACCTTC	CASIRGGYNYGYTF
TRBV24-1	TRBJ2-3	TRBD2	NA	TGTGCCACCAGTGAAGGCGGGAGGGCCGGGGCAGATACGCAGTATTTT	CATSEGGRAGADTQYF
TRBV15	TRBJ2-7	NA	many	TGTGCCACCAGCAGAGATCTGGAGGGTTACGAGCAGTACTTC	CATSRDLEGYEQYF
TRBV11-3	TRBJ2-4	NA	many	TGTGCCAGCAGGGGGGGGCGTCTAGCCAAAAACATTCAGTACTTC	CASRGGRLAKNIQYF
TRBV20-1	TRBJ2-3	TRBD2	NA	TGTAGTGCAACTAGCGGGGGGGTAGCAGATACGCAGTATTTT	CSATSGGVADTQYF
TRBV30	TRBJ1-3	NA	NA	TGTGCCTGGAGACAGAAGGACACCTTCTCTGGAAACACCATATATTTT	CAWRQKDTFSGNTIYF
TRBV20-1	TRBJ2-1	TRBD2	many	TGCAGTGTACCTCAGCGGGGGACCCTATACAATGAGCAGTTCTTC	CSVPQRGTLYNEQFF
TRBV5-1	TRBJ1-1	NA	NA	TGCGCCAGCAGCTTGGGGGCAGTCGGCGGAGGCACTGAAGCTTTCTTT	CASSLGAVGGGTEAFF
TRBV20-1	TRBJ2-6	NA	medium-sized	TGCAGTGCTAGTTACGGGACCCCCTCTGGGGCCAACGTCCTGACTTTC	CSASYGTPSGANVLTF
TRBV6-5	TRBJ2-3	TRBD2	NA	TGTGCCAGCAGTTACTCACCCCTAGCGGGGGGGACTAGCACAGATACGCAGTATTTT	CASSYSPLAGGTSTDTQYF
TRBV20-1	TRBJ1-1	NA	medium-sized	TGCAGTGCTAGAGACATATCAGGGGACACTGAAGCTTTCTTT	CSARDISGDTEAFF
TRBV15	TRBJ1-3	NA	NA	TGTGCCACCAGCAGAGATCCACCGAGGGAACTGTACGGAAACACCATATATTTT	CATSRDPPRELYGNTIYF
TRBV20-1	TRBJ2-3	NA	medium-sized	TGCAGTGCTAATTCATTAGGGCCTGGCACAGATACGCAGTATTTT	CSANSLGPGTDTQYF
TRBV5-1	TRBJ1-2	TRBD1	NA	TGCGCCAGCAGCCGGGACAGCAACACCTACACCTTC	CASSRDSNTYTF
TRBV6-5	TRBJ2-1	TRBD2	many	TGTGCCAGCAGTTACTCCGTTTTAAGCGGGAAAAAGGTGAATGAGCAGTTCTTC	CASSYSVLSGKKVNEQFF
TRBV5-1	TRBJ2-7	TRBD2	many	TGCGCCAGCAGCTTTGGACTAGCGGGGGCCTACTCCTACGAGCAGTACTTC	CASSFGLAGAYSYEQYF
TRBV19	TRBJ1-2	TRBD1	many	TGTGCCAGTAGTATTTACAGGGGTTTGGATGGCTACACCTTC	CASSIYRGLDGYTF
TRBV2	TRBJ2-7	NA	many	TGTGCCAGCAGTACAGGCTACGAGCAGTACTTC	CASSTGYEQYF